Below, one T cell receptor beta chain is given with its context. Antigen unknown. This sample was taken from a study of T cells expressing NK-cell markers. The study's findings and limits: The CD3+CD56-NKG2C+ fraction of a handful of donors was likewise dominated by these clonotypes. Unclear, still, was the HCMV specificity of the expanded NKG2C+ T cell clones.

The length of the CDR3 is 14 residues. The germline V gene encodes CDR1 MNHEY and CDR2 SMNVEV (reference sequence). Reprocessing the 5' RACE reads, TCRdb reports a single entry for every CDR3 protein and omits DNA. The sample has about 410,000 distinct CDR3 sequences. The genes are TRBV27 and TRBJ2-2; TCRdb lists TRBD2, though no DNA is available to test this call. This sequence originates from a woman between 45 and 65 years old in good health. Sequenced: blood T cells: a sorted CD56 or NKG2C T cell subset, CD4+ or CD8+ T cells, or bulk PBMC T cells (not recorded which). CDR3 residues: CASSRTSGIGELFF.